The 21 T cell receptor beta chains presented below share a single source sample, sequenced in a study of identical twins. Each CDR3 protein gets one entry after TCRdb re-called the 5' RACE reads with MiXCR. The data contain 450,000 to 500,000 distinct CDR3 sequences, approximately 15% of them singletons. This sample was also put to use in a study of yellow fever vaccine responses in identical twins.

The specimen was CD4+ T cells sorted from blood. These receptors were taken from a woman aged 18-29 years in good health.

The genes are TRBV4-1 and TRBJ2-5; D may be TRBD1 (6 bases). The germline V gene has CDR1 MGHRA and CDR2 YSYEKL. The CDR3 consists of 14 residues. V gave up 4 bases and J gave up 5 bases, with 14 bases separating them. The CDR3 loop is CASSPDSWAETQYF. The CDR3 DNA follows: TGCGCCAGCAGCCCGGACAGTTGGGCGGAGACCCAGTACTTC.

This rearrangement joins TRBV4-1 to TRBJ2-5, with 7 bases fitting TRBD1. Germline V lookup: CDR1 MGHRA, CDR2 YSYEKL. V lost 3 bases to trimming and J lost 5 bases; unmatched junction nucleotides: 12. CDR3 length equals 16 residues. The CDR3 region is CASSQITGAEGETQYF. In nucleotides, the CDR3 is TGCGCCAGCAGCCAGATTACAGGGGCCGAAGGGGAGACCCAGTACTTC.

V gene TRBV7-2 combines with J gene TRBJ2-1; 9 bases line up with TRBD2. The CDR3 contains 16 residues. Germline V gene sequence: CDR1 SGHTA, CDR2 FQGNSA. With V trimmed by 5 bases and J by 4 bases, 9 bases remained unmatched. CDR3 amino acids: CASSASSGKLYNEQFF. The CDR3 DNA reads TGTGCCAGCAGCGCCTCTAGCGGGAAGCTTTACAATGAGCAGTTCTTC.

V is TRBV20-1 and J is TRBJ2-7; TRBD2 matches at 8 bases. The V and J ends lost 3 bases and 0 bases, in that order; junction bases with no gene match: 13. Germline CDR1 is DFQATT and CDR2 is SNEGSKA (reference sequence). The CDR3 runs to 17 residues. CDR3 residues: CSASGHTVAGSSYEQYF. CDR3 nucleotides: TGCAGTGCTAGCGGCCATACCGTAGCGGGAAGCTCCTACGAGCAGTACTTC.

The table lists this clonotype with a few counts. This sequence joins TRBV11-2 and TRBJ2-7, with TRBD2 identical over 8 bases. The germline V gene has CDR1 SGHAT and CDR2 FQNNGV. The CDR3 spans 20 residues. J gave up 0 bases and V 4 bases, and 20 bases lay outside the gene matches. DNA for the CDR3: TGTGCCAGCAGCTCGCCATCATTCCAAGCAAGCGGGGGCCTCTCCTACGAGCAGTACTTC. Protein sequence: CASSSPSFQASGGLSYEQYF. The full variable domain, with the rest looked up from reference TRBV11-2 and TRBJ2-7, is EAGVAQSPRYKIIEKRQSVAFWCNPISGHATLYWYQQILGQGPKLLIQFQNNGVVDDSQLPKDRFSAERLKGVDSTLKIQPAKLEDSAVYLCASSSPSFQASGGLSYEQYFGPGTRLTVT.

The chain recombines TRBV5-5 with TRBJ1-2; TRBD1 aligns across 9 bases. CDR3 length: 13 residues. J was trimmed by 6 bases and V by 4 bases; bases with no gene match: 4. Looked up from germline, CDR1 is SGHKS and CDR2 is YYEKEE (reference sequence). Written as DNA, the CDR3 is TGTGCCAGCAGCCGCAGGACAGGGGATGGCTACACCTTC. Its protein is CASSRRTGDGYTF. The variable domain in full, with the rest retrieved from reference TRBV5-5 and TRBJ1-2, is DAGVTQSPTHLIKTRGQQVTLRCSPISGHKSVSWYQQVLGQGPQFIFQYYEKEERGRGNFPDRFSARQFPNYSSELNVNALLLGDSALYLCASSRRTGDGYTFGSGTRLTVV.

In this sample, this clonotype turned up a few times. The DNA for the CDR3 is TGCGCCAGCAGCTTGACTGCGGGGATCCAAGAGACCCAGTACTTC. Its protein product is CASSLTAGIQETQYF. This chain connects TRBV5-1 to TRBJ2-5; perhaps TRBD2 as D (6 bases). The CDR3 is made up of 15 amino acids. Per germline, CDR1 SGHRS and CDR2 YFSETQ. V was trimmed by 1 base and J by 1 base, leaving 11 bases between them.

This clonotype was observed at least ten times. The chain joins TRBV5-1 to TRBJ2-2; possibly TRBD1 or TRBD2 for D (5 bases each). The germline CDR1 and CDR2 sequences are SGHRS and YFSETQ. Trimming removed 1 base at V and 0 bases at J, with 10 bases between. This CDR3 has 16 amino acids. Written as DNA, the CDR3 is TGCGCCAGCAGCTTGACTCCGGGACCGAACACCGGGGAGCTGTTTTTT. The encoded protein is CASSLTPGPNTGELFF.

The sample holds a few counts of this clonotype. The chain couples TRBV12-5 to TRBJ1-5; D gene ambiguous. Germline values: CDR1 LGHNT, CDR2 FRNRAP. CDR3 length: 13 residues. The V and J ends lost 1 base and 3 bases respectively, with 4 bases between them. The CDR3 loop is CASGLGHNQPQHF. CDR3 nucleotide sequence: TGTGCTAGTGGTTTGGGCCACAATCAGCCCCAGCATTTT.

This clonotype appeared a few times. V is TRBV5-1 and J is TRBJ2-3; the D is unclear. CDR3 length: 14 residues. Trimming took 4 bases from V and 1 from J, leaving 10 bases between them. CDR1 is SGHRS, CDR2 YFSETQ, per germline. The CDR3: CASSRTQRTDTQYF. The CDR3, as DNA: TGCGCCAGCAGCCGCACCCAGCGCACAGATACGCAGTATTTT.

The sample holds a few counts of this clonotype. This rearrangement joins TRBV12-3 or TRBV12-4 to TRBJ2-5; D may be TRBD2 (6 bases). This CDR3 comprises 14 residues. The V gene lost 3 bases and the J gene lost 5 bases, with 13 bases spanning the gap. CDR3 protein: CASSLVSLAETQYF. The DNA of the CDR3 is TGTGCCAGCAGTTTGGTGTCCCTAGCGGAGACCCAGTACTTC.

This clonotype turned up a few times. V usage is TRBV11-1 and J usage is TRBJ2-1, with 11 bases matching TRBD2. This CDR3 comprises 18 residues. The junction had 7 bases not matched to a gene; V was cut back by 1 base and J by 2 bases. CDR1 is SGHAT, CDR2 FQDESV, per germline (reference sequence). The CDR3 coding sequence is TGTGCCAGCAGCTTAGGTGGGCTAGCGGGAGGCCCCTACAATGAGCAGTTCTTC. The encoded protein is CASSLGGLAGGPYNEQFF.

This clonotype was found a few times. The V gene is TRBV15, the J gene TRBJ2-4; D not resolved. The CDR3 has 16 amino acids. V lost 1 base, J lost 2 bases, and 12 bases lay in between. Germline lookup yields CDR1 LNHNV and CDR2 YYDKDF (reference sequence). The CDR3 nucleotides read TGTGCCACCAGCAGAGGCCAGGACCCAACCAAAAACATTCAGTACTTC. This codes for CATSRGQDPTKNIQYF. Using reference TRBV15 and TRBJ2-4 for the parts outside the CDR3, the full variable domain is DAMVIQNPRYQVTQFGKPVTLSCSQTLNHNVMYWYQQKSSQAPKLLFHYYDKDFNNEADTPDNFQSRRPNTSFCFLDIRSPGLGDTAMYLCATSRGQDPTKNIQYFGAGTRLSVL.

The chain links TRBV5-1 to TRBJ1-1; D is undetermined. This CDR3 region has 14 residues. Per the germline V gene, CDR1 is SGHRS and CDR2 is YFSETQ. The V gene lost 2 bases and the J gene lost 0 bases, with 8 bases spanning the gap. The CDR3 DNA sequence: TGCGCCAGCAGCTTAATCGGTCTGAACACTGAAGCTTTCTTT. Protein product: CASSLIGLNTEAFF. The full variable domain, in which reference TRBV5-1 and TRBJ1-1 provide the parts outside the CDR3, is KAGVTQTPRYLIKTRGQQVTLSCSPISGHRSVSWYQQTPGQGLQFLFEYFSETQRNKGNFPGRFSGRQFSNSRSEMNVSTLELGDSALYLCASSLIGLNTEAFFGQGTRLTVV.

J is TRBJ2-7 and V is TRBV12-5; TRBD1 agrees at 10 bases. The V and J ends lost 1 base and 3 bases, in that order; junction bases with no gene match: 3. Per germline, CDR1 LGHNT and CDR2 FRNRAP. CDR3 length: 15 amino acids. The DNA of the CDR3 is TGTGCTAGTGGTTTGGGGGACAGGGGATTCTACGAGCAGTACTTC. Protein sequence: CASGLGDRGFYEQYF.

There are many counts of this clonotype. This chain links TRBV7-8 with TRBJ2-2; D is unresolved. V lost 5 bases to trimming and J lost 5 bases, with 12 bases between them. This CDR3 is 14 amino acids long. Germline V gene sequence: CDR1 SGHVS, CDR2 FQNEAQ. CDR3: CASSPYPGTGELFF. The CDR3 DNA sequence: TGTGCCAGCAGCCCATATCCCGGGACCGGGGAGCTGTTTTTT. The whole variable domain, filled in from reference TRBV7-8 and TRBJ2-2, reads GAGVSQSPRYKVAKRGQDVALRCDPISGHVSLFWYQQALGQGPEFLTYFQNEAQLDKSGLPSDRFFAERPEGSVSTLKIQRTQQEDSAVYLCASSPYPGTGELFFGEGSRLTVL.

This clonotype was detected ten times or more. This chain joins TRBV5-1 and TRBJ2-1; tentative D call: TRBD2 (6 bases). Trimming took off 6 bases at V and 15 bases at J, with 16 bases between the two ends. Germline V lookup: CDR1 SGHRS, CDR2 YFSETQ. The CDR3 runs 11 residues. The CDR3 DNA reads TGCGCCAGCATACCGGCGGGGCGCTCGTTCTTC. Amino acid sequence: CASIPAGRSFF. Full variable domain (rest looked up from reference TRBV5-1 and TRBJ2-1): KAGVTQTPRYLIKTRGQQVTLSCSPISGHRSVSWYQQTPGQGLQFLFEYFSETQRNKGNFPGRFSGRQFSNSRSEMNVSTLELGDSALYLCASIPAGRSFFGPGTRLTVL.

The sample holds many counts of this clonotype. The V and J genes are TRBV5-1 and TRBJ2-3; maybe TRBD1 (5 bases). This CDR3 region has 15 residues. The germline V gene encodes CDR1 SGHRS and CDR2 YFSETQ. V was clipped by 0 bases and J by 3 bases, with 11 bases between them. CDR3 nucleotide sequence: TGCGCCAGCAGCTTGGACAGGATGGGGACAGATACGCAGTATTTT. Translated: CASSLDRMGTDTQYF.

The J gene is TRBJ2-3, the V gene TRBV4-1; D possibly corresponds to TRBD1 (6 bases). Between the trimmed V and J ends, which lost 4 bases and 2 bases, there was a span of 13 bases. Germline assignment: CDR1 MGHRA and CDR2 YSYEKL. The CDR3 runs 15 residues. CDR3 sequence (DNA): TGCGCCAGCAGCCCGGGGACAAAGGCCACAGATACGCAGTATTTT. This sequence encodes CASSPGTKATDTQYF.

To note about this clonotype: The conserved final phenylalanine or tryptophan is absent from the CDR3, which likely points to a read error. The chain is built from TRBV7-9 and TRBJ2-7; D might be TRBD1 (5 bases). Germline V CDR1 and CDR2: SEHNR, FQNEAQ (reference sequence). The CDR3 has 15 amino acids. V was clipped by 5 bases and J by 1 base, with 15 bases between them. CDR3 DNA sequence: TGTGCCAGCAGCGTGACAGCGTCCCAGTCCTACGAGCAGTACCTC. Protein sequence: CASSVTASQSYEQYL.

The chain joins TRBV20-1 to TRBJ2-3; perhaps D is TRBD1 or TRBD2 (6 bases each). CDR3 length: 15 residues. Germline V gives CDR1 DFQATT, CDR2 SNEGSKA (reference sequence). The V end lost 5 bases, the J end lost 6 bases, and 21 bases lay between the germline ends. CDR3 amino acids: CSARTLGGAWDTQYF. The CDR3 DNA reads TGCAGTGCTCGGACCCTGGGGGGCGCGTGGGATACGCAGTATTTT.